Included here is one T cell receptor beta chain sequence, with context. Its antigen is still unknown. This sample is part of a study of beta chain features in type 1 diabetes. Germline CDR1 reads SNHLY; CDR2 reads FYNNEI. This CDR3 region has 15 residues. Losses at the gene ends were 4 bases for V and 9 bases for J; bases not matched to a gene: 11. General observations from the study: Individuals with type 1 diabetes displayed fewer insertions and more deletions at VDJ junctions. Among all four CD4+ subsets, Type 1 diabetes patients had TCRB CDR3s that were moderately but significantly shorter.

Expressed TCRB transcripts were sequenced after all isolated RNA was converted to cDNA. Data came from immunoSEQ multiplex PCR; TCRdb stores just in-frame clones and leaves some out. The sample records over 40,000 clones, approximately 70% being singletons. This sequence was found in a woman aged 18-30 years with type 1 diabetes. Sequences were obtained from Tregs from blood. The chain carries TRBV2 and TRBJ2-1; 8 positions match TRBD1. In DNA form, the CDR3 reads TGTGCCAGCAGTGCCAGGTCAGGGGGCCAGAGTGAGCAGTTCTTC. The encoded protein is CASSARSGGQSEQFF.